Listed here are 8 T cell receptor beta chains from one sample, sequenced in a study of blood T cell repertoires in COVID-19. The protocol was immunoSEQ multiplex PCR, while the TCRdb copy is restricted to in-frame clones and leaves out a portion. The sample lists 210,000 or so clones; 90% were seen once. The sample comprised peripheral blood. Every receptor here comes from a man aged 50 to 60 with acute or convalescent COVID-19.

DNA of the CDR3: TGCGCCAGCAGCCAAGACCCCCCTAGGGGCAGCTCCTACAATGAGCAGTTCTTC. Its translation: CASSQDPPRGSSYNEQFF. The chain carries TRBV4-1 and TRBJ2-1, with a weak D call TRBD1 (5 bases). The CDR3 runs 18 residues. The ends were cut back, 0 bases at V and 0 bases at J, with 15 bases in the middle. CDR1 and CDR2 (germline): MGHRA, YSYEKL.

This chain connects TRBV5-1 to TRBJ1-1, with D possibly TRBD1 on 6 matching bases. CDR1 is SGHRS, CDR2 YFSETQ, per germline. The CDR3 runs 15 residues. Between the trimmed V and J ends, which lost 1 base and 2 bases, there was a span of 12 bases. The CDR3 nucleotides read TGCGCCAGCAGCTTGTACGAGGGGGTAAACACTGAAGCTTTCTTT. It specifies CASSLYEGVNTEAFF.

This clone was seen only once. The chain employs TRBV29-1 and TRBJ1-1, with a possible D match to TRBD1 (5 bases). V was pared by 8 bases and J by 2 bases, with 15 bases between. This CDR3 is built from 13 residues. Per germline, CDR1 SQVTM and CDR2 ANQGSEA. CDR3 DNA sequence: TGCAGCATTAGAGTACAGGCAAACACTGAAGCTTTCTTT. Translated: CSIRVQANTEAFF.

Here the CDR3 DNA reads TGTGCCAGCAGTTTATGCGCGGGACTAGCACTTATCCACGAGCAGTACTTC. Amino acid sequence: CASSLCAGLALIHEQYF. This chain uses TRBV28 with TRBJ2-7, with 9 bases matching TRBD2. The germline gives CDR1 MDHEN, CDR2 SYDVKM. Losses at the gene ends were 0 bases for V and 5 bases for J; bases not matched to a gene: 11. The length of the CDR3 is 17 residues. Using reference TRBV28 and TRBJ2-7 for the parts outside the CDR3, the full variable domain is DVKVTQSSRYLVKRTGEKVFLECVQDMDHENMFWYRQDPGLGLRLIYFSYDVKMKEKGDIPEGYSVSREKKERFSLILESASTNQTSMYLCASSLCAGLALIHEQYFGPGTRLTVT.

V gene TRBV28 combines with J gene TRBJ2-5; 11 nucleotides align to TRBD1. The J segment lost 5 bases and the V segment lost 2 bases, leaving 4 bases of the junction unmatched. Germline assignment: CDR1 MDHEN and CDR2 SYDVKM. The CDR3 has 15 amino acids. The CDR3 bases are TGTGCCAGCAGTTTAAAGGGACAGGGGGTGGAGACCCAGTACTTC. Translated: CASSLKGQGVETQYF.

The J gene is TRBJ1-2, the V gene TRBV19; tentative D call: TRBD1 (5 bases). Germline CDR1 and CDR2: LNHDA and SQIVND (reference sequence). Trimming pared 7 bases from V and 0 bases from J, leaving 24 bases between. The CDR3 extends over 18 amino acids. The CDR3 here is CASNNPYFGGLANYGYTF. In DNA, the CDR3 is TGTGCCAGTAACAACCCCTATTTTGGGGGGTTAGCTAACTATGGCTACACCTTC. Full variable domain (missing parts from reference TRBV19 and TRBJ1-2): DGGITQSPKYLFRKEGQNVTLSCEQNLNHDAMYWYRQDPGQGLRLIYYSQIVNDFQKGDIAEGYSVSREKKESFPLTVTSAQKNPTAFYLCASNNPYFGGLANYGYTFGSGTRLTVV.

This chain connects TRBV9 to TRBJ2-3; TRBD1 is a possible D gene (6 bases). CDR1 and CDR2 from the germline V gene are SGDLS and YYNGEE. This CDR3 spans 16 amino acids. Trimming pared 0 bases from V and 8 bases from J, leaving 19 bases between. The chain's CDR3 is CASSVVMDSDRGTQYF. As DNA, the CDR3 is TGTGCCAGCAGCGTAGTAATGGACAGCGATCGGGGTACGCAGTATTTT.

The chain recombines TRBV10-3 with TRBJ2-7, with TRBD1 matching 7 bases. J was trimmed by 1 base and V by 10 bases; bases with no gene match: 4. The CDR3 has 12 residues. Germline V CDR1 and CDR2: ENHRY, SYGVKD. Here the CDR3 DNA reads TGTGCCACCGGACAGGCTTCCTACGAGCAGTACGTC. Its translation: CATGQASYEQYV.